Listed here is a single TCR beta chain. This sample is drawn from a study of blood T cell repertoires in COVID-19. Turning to the study itself: COVID-19 samples collected from the United States, Italy and Spain covered acute and convalescent phases. Nucleic acid was either cDNA or gDNA, and it came from T cells, B-cell-depleted T cells, or PBMCs.

The repertoire was sequenced with immunoSEQ multiplex PCR; TCRdb's copy has only in-frame clones and lacks some. The table records about 160,000 clones, 85% of them present only once. Trimming stripped 2 bases from V and 0 bases from J, with 13 bases between. CDR3 length equals 17 residues. Germline values: CDR1 KGHDR, CDR2 SFDVKD. The chain couples TRBV24-1 to TRBJ2-1; D is possibly TRBD2 (5 bases). What was sequenced was peripheral blood. The TCR was taken from a human donor with acute or convalescent COVID-19. The donor label of this sample is uncertain. The CDR3 DNA follows: TGTGCCACCAGTGATTCCCCGAGGGTTGGCTCCTACAATGAGCAGTTCTTC. It translates to CATSDSPRVGSYNEQFF.